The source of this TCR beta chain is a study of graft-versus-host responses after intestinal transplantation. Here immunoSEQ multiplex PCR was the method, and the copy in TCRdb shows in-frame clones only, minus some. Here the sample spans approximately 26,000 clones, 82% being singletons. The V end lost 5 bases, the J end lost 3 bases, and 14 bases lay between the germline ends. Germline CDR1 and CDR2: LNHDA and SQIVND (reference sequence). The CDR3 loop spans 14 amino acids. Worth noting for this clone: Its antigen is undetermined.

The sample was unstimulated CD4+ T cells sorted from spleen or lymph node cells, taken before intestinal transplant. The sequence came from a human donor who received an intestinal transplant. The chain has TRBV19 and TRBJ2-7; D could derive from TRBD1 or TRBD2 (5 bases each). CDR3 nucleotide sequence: TGTGCCAGTAGTCCGGGGAAGGGGAGCTACGAGCAGTACTTC. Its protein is CASSPGKGSYEQYF.